This TCR beta chain was found in a study of shared clonotypes between healthy human individuals. The wider study: Donor ages ranged 18 to 49 years: a couple of women, a few men. General study results and limits: Blood was the only sampled material, and tissue repertoires likely differ.

Trimming took off 2 bases at V and 0 bases at J, with 5 bases between the two ends. CDR1 is SNHLY, CDR2 FYNNEI, per germline. The CDR3 contains 14 residues. This clone occurred a few times. Its matching antigen is unknown. Approximately 90 million PBMCs were counted before genomic DNA extraction. Deep-level assay runs were performed. The method was immunoSEQ multiplex PCR; TCRdb's version includes in-frame clones alone and lacks a portion of them. The sample has 450,000 to 600,000 clones, 79% seen once; the top ten hold around 12%. Sequencing was performed on PBMCs. This clonotype was obtained from a middle-aged woman in good health. Some clones in this sample may be carry-over from other donors' samples. The chain joins TRBV2 to TRBJ1-5; D remains ambiguous. CDR3 loop: CASSEMASNQPQHF. The CDR3 nucleotides read TGTGCCAGCAGTGAAATGGCTAGCAATCAGCCCCAGCATTTT.